The clone carrying this T cell receptor (beta chain) appeared a single time. These data originate in a study of blood T cell repertoires in COVID-19. Symptom resolution, clearance, or two negative PCRs marked donors in Cohort 3 as recovered. The CDR3 extends over 15 amino acids. CDR1 is SGHTA and CDR2 is FQGNSA in the germline V gene. V lost 4 bases to trimming and J lost 13 bases; unmatched junction nucleotides: 10. Libraries were prepared by immunoSEQ multiplex PCR; TCRdb keeps only in-frame clonotypes and omits some of them. The table shows roughly 43,000 clones, with about 86% occurring only once.

Sequences were obtained from PBMCs or T cells enriched from blood (not recorded which). The V and J genes are TRBV7-2 and TRBJ2-1, with TRBD2 matching over 13 bases. The TCR was taken from a woman aged 45-65 years who had recovered from COVID-19. The CDR3 DNA is TGTGCCAGCAGCTCGACCAGTACTAGCGGGGGGGTCCAGTTCTTC. Protein sequence: CASSSTSTSGGVQFF.